This T cell receptor beta chain came from a study of cytomegalovirus exposure and HLA in healthy donors. Both 60 Vbeta primers and 13 Jbeta primers went into the PCR. Clones were read by immunoSEQ multiplex PCR, and TCRdb kept only the in-frame ones, dropping some. The sample includes 140,000 to 150,000 clones, 72% of them seen just once. Germline CDR1 and CDR2: SGHTA and FQGNSA. The CDR3 spans 17 residues. V trimming: 3 bases; J trimming: 4 bases; junction bases outside the gene matches: 10. V is TRBV7-2 and J is TRBJ2-3; 10 bases agree with TRBD2. The sequencing input was PBMCs. The receptor's source is a man aged 35-49 years in good health and CMV-seronegative. Here the CDR3 DNA reads TGTGCCAGCAGCTTGGGTCTAGCGGGAGCGGAGTCAGATACGCAGTATTTT. Its protein product is CASSLGLAGAESDTQYF.